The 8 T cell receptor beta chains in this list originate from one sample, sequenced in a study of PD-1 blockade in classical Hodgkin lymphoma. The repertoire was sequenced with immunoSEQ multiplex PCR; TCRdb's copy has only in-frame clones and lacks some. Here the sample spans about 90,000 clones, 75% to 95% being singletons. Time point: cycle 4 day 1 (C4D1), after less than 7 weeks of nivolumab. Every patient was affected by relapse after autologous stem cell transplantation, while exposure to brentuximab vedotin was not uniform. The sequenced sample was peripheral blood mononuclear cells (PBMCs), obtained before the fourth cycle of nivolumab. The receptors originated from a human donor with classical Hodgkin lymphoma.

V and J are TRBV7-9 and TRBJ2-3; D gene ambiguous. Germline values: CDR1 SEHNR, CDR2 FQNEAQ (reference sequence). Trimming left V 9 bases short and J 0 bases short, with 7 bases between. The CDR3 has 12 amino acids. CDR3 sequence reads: CASSRSTDTQYF. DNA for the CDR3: TGTGCCAGTTCTAGAAGCACAGATACGCAGTATTTT.

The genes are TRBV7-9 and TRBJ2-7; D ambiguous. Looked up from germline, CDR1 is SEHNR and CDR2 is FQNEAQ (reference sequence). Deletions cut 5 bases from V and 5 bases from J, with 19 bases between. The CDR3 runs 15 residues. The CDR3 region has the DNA TGTGCCAGCAGCCCAGCCCGGTACCCTACACACGAGCAGTACTTC. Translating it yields CASSPARYPTHEQYF.

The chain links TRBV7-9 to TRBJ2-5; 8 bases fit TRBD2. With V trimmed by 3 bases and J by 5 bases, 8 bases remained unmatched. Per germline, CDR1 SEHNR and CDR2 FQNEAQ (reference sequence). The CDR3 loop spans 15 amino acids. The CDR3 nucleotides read TGTGCCAGCAGCTTCACGGGGACGGGAGGGGAGACCCAGTACTTC. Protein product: CASSFTGTGGETQYF. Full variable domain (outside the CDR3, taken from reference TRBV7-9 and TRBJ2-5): DTGVSQNPRHKITKRGQNVTFRCDPISEHNRLYWYRQTLGQGPEFLTYFQNEAQLEKSRLLSDRFSAERPKGSFSTLEIQRTEQGDSAMYLCASSFTGTGGETQYFGPGTRLLVL.

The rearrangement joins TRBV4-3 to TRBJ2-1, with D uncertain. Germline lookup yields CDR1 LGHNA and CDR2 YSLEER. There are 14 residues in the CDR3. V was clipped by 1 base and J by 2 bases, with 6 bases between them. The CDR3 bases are TGCGCCAGCAGCCAAGGGCTAGCCTACAATGAGCAGTTCTTC. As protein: CASSQGLAYNEQFF.

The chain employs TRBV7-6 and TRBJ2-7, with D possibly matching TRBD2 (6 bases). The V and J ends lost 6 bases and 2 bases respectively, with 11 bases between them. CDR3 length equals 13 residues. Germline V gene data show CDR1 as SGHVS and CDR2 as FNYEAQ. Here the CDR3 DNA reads TGTGCCAGCAGTGTCGGGGGAACCTACGAGCAGTACTTC. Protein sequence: CASSVGGTYEQYF.

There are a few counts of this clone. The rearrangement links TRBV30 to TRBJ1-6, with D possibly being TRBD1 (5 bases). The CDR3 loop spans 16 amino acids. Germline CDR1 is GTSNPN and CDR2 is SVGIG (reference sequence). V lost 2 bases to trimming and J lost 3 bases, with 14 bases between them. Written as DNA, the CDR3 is TGTGCCTGGAGTCCCGGCGGGACTGACTATAATTCACCCCTCCACTTT. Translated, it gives CAWSPGGTDYNSPLHF.

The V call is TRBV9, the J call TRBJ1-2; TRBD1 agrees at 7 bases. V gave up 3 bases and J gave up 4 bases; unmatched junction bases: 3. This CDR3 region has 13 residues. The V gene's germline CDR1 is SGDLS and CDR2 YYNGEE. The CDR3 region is CASSAGTAYGYTF. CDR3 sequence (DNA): TGTGCCAGCAGCGCCGGGACAGCCTATGGCTACACCTTC.

As DNA, the CDR3 is TGTGCCAGCAGCCGGGACAGATATAGCAATCAGCCCCAGCATTTT. Translated: CASSRDRYSNQPQHF. V usage is TRBV7-9 and J usage is TRBJ1-5, with 7 bases that match TRBD1. The CDR3 loop spans 15 amino acids. The ends lost 5 bases at V and 0 bases at J; junction bases unmatched: 4. The germline gives CDR1 SEHNR, CDR2 FQNEAQ (reference sequence).